Each of the 16 T cell receptor beta chains below was sequenced from the same sample in a study of cytomegalovirus exposure and HLA in healthy donors. With 60 Vbeta and 13 Jbeta primers, the PCR was carried out. Method: immunoSEQ multiplex PCR; TCRdb's copy keeps in-frame clones and lacks some. Of more than 95,000 clones in the sample, 77% were seen once. The sample was PBMCs. The receptors were sampled from a woman aged 40 to 55 in good health and CMV-seropositive.

The chain is built from TRBV28 and TRBJ2-7, with 9 bases matching TRBD1. CDR3 length: 15 amino acids. The V gene end was trimmed by 5 bases and the J gene end by 5 bases; junction bases not matched to a gene: 10. The germline CDR1 and CDR2 sequences are MDHEN and SYDVKM. DNA for the CDR3: TGTGCCAGCAGTCCCGAACGGGACAGGGCCCACGAGCAGTACTTC. Translation: CASSPERDRAHEQYF.

The chain couples TRBV11-2 to TRBJ1-4; 9 bases match TRBD1. Germline V lookup: CDR1 SGHAT, CDR2 FQNNGV. J gave up 4 bases and V 3 bases, and 12 bases lay outside the gene matches. The CDR3 has 18 residues. The CDR3 loop is CASSFRVGQGPINEKLFF. The DNA for the CDR3 is TGTGCCAGCAGCTTCAGAGTGGGACAGGGCCCGATTAATGAAAAACTGTTTTTT.

The chain is built from TRBV7-8 and TRBJ2-7; possibly TRBD1 for D (6 bases). V lost 7 bases and J 0 bases, leaving 16 bases between the germline ends. The CDR3 length is 15 residues. Germline CDR1 SGHVS, CDR2 FQNEAQ. CDR3 region: CASIGARDTSYEQYF. The CDR3 DNA reads as TGTGCCAGCATCGGGGCAAGGGACACCTCCTACGAGCAGTACTTC.

V usage is TRBV5-1 and J usage is TRBJ1-6, with D possibly being TRBD1 (6 bases). The CDR3 runs to 15 residues. The V end was cut by 4 bases, the J end by 6 bases, with 14 bases between. Germline V lookup: CDR1 SGHRS, CDR2 YFSETQ. CDR3 protein: CASSGGGGGNSPLHF. CDR3 DNA sequence: TGCGCCAGCAGCGGAGGCGGGGGCGGTAATTCACCCCTCCACTTT.

V and J are TRBV5-4 and TRBJ2-5, with 7 bases lining up with TRBD2. The DNA end favors TRBJ2-7, so the J call may be wrong. The CDR3 spans 15 residues. Germline lookup yields CDR1 SGHNT and CDR2 YYREEE (reference sequence). The CDR3 nucleotides read TGTGCCAGCAGCCATAGGACTAGAATCAGCTACGAGCAGTACTTC. This sequence encodes CASSHRTRISYEQYF.

J is TRBJ1-2 and V is TRBV6-4, with D perhaps matching TRBD1 (6 bases). V lost 0 bases and J 8 bases, leaving 10 bases between the germline ends. The CDR3 sequence is 13 residues long. In germline, CDR1 is MRHNA, CDR2 SNTAGT. DNA for the CDR3: TGTGCCAGCAGTGACTCCGAGAGGGGGGGCTACACCTTC. It yields the protein CASSDSERGGYTF.

The J gene is TRBJ1-1, the V gene TRBV6-5; D gene uncertain. Germline V gene sequence: CDR1 MNHEY, CDR2 SVGAGI. The CDR3 totals 13 residues. The V end lost 6 bases, the J end lost 6 bases, and 14 bases lay between the germline ends. The CDR3: CASRNLGTPEAFF. Here the CDR3 DNA reads TGTGCCAGCAGAAACCTAGGAACCCCTGAAGCTTTCTTT.

This sequence joins TRBV7-2 and TRBJ1-5, with D unresolved. CDR1 and CDR2 (germline): SGHTA, FQGNSA. Trimming left V 0 bases short and J 0 bases short, with 15 bases between. CDR3 size: 18 residues. CDR3 in DNA: TGTGCCAGCAGCTTAGCGGGAGTCGGACGGAATAGCAATCAGCCCCAGCATTTT. This gives the protein CASSLAGVGRNSNQPQHF. The full variable domain, its missing parts supplied by reference TRBV7-2 and TRBJ1-5, is GAGVSQSPSNKVTEKGKDVELRCDPISGHTALYWYRQSLGQGLEFLIYFQGNSAPDKSGLPSDRFSAERTGGSVSTLTIQRTQQEDSAVYLCASSLAGVGRNSNQPQHFGDGTRLSIL.

This clone was counted a few times. The rearrangement joins TRBV2 to TRBJ1-5, with 9 bases identical to TRBD1. Losses at the gene ends were 7 bases for V and 5 bases for J; bases not matched to a gene: 3. The germline V gene encodes CDR1 SNHLY and CDR2 FYNNEI. CDR3 length: 13 amino acids. For the CDR3, the DNA is TGTGCCAGCAACCGACAGGGGGATCAGCCCCAGCATTTT. This codes for CASNRQGDQPQHF.

The chain links TRBV4-1 to TRBJ1-5, with 9 bases matching TRBD1. Germline trimming cut 2 bases from V and 5 bases from J; bases unmatched to any gene: 13. The CDR3 runs 18 residues. CDR1 is MGHRA, CDR2 YSYEKL, per germline. The CDR3 nucleotides read TGCGCCAGCAGCCAAAATGCCCCCGGGACAGGGCCTTATCAGCCCCAGCATTTT. Protein product: CASSQNAPGTGPYQPQHF.

The V call is TRBV2, the J call TRBJ1-1; D unresolved. CDR1 and CDR2 (germline): SNHLY, FYNNEI. V was clipped by 3 bases and J by 1 base, with 9 bases between them. The CDR3 has 14 residues. The CDR3 loop is CASSEMTGNTEAFF. CDR3 coding DNA: TGTGCCAGCAGTGAGATGACGGGGAACACTGAAGCTTTCTTT.

CDR3 sequence: CASSFDRGHSYEQYF. The DNA for the CDR3 is TGTGCCAGCAGCTTTGACAGGGGGCACTCCTACGAGCAGTACTTC. The rearrangement uses TRBV4-2 and TRBJ2-7, with 10 bases matching TRBD1. J was trimmed by 0 bases and V by 5 bases; bases with no gene match: 4. This CDR3 has 15 residues. The germline V gene has CDR1 LGHNA and CDR2 YNFKEQ.

The V call is TRBV19, the J call TRBJ1-2, with a possible D match to TRBD1 (5 bases). Germline-derived CDR1 and CDR2 are LNHDA and SQIVND (reference sequence). This CDR3 has 15 amino acids. Trimming removed 5 bases from V and 1 base from J, with 14 bases in between. CDR3 DNA: TGTGCCAGTAGTCTCTTAGAGACAGATAACTATGGCTACACCTTC. It translates to CASSLLETDNYGYTF.

The genes are TRBV2 and TRBJ1-2, with D possibly matching TRBD1 (6 bases). This CDR3 contains 13 residues. The germline gives CDR1 SNHLY, CDR2 FYNNEI. The V end was cut by 5 bases, the J end by 5 bases, with 12 bases between. The CDR3 sequence is CASSPQGLYGYTF. In DNA, the CDR3 is TGTGCCAGCAGTCCACAGGGATTATATGGCTACACCTTC. Using reference TRBV2 and TRBJ1-2 for the parts outside the CDR3, the full variable domain is EPEVTQTPSHQVTQMGQEVILRCVPISNHLYFYWYRQILGQKVEFLVSFYNNEISEKSEIFDDQFSVERPDGSNFTLKIRSTKLEDSAMYFCASSPQGLYGYTFGSGTRLTVV.

In its sample, this clone was seen a few times. The rearrangement joins TRBV14 to TRBJ1-6, with D possibly matching TRBD1 (5 bases). Deletions cut 3 bases from V and 3 bases from J, with 15 bases between. The CDR3 spans 17 residues. The V gene's germline CDR1 is SGHDN and CDR2 FVKESK. CDR3 DNA: TGTGCCAGCAGCCAGTTTCGTCGACAGAGCTATAATTCACCCCTCCACTTT. Translating it yields CASSQFRRQSYNSPLHF.

J is TRBJ2-5 and V is TRBV6-5, with TRBD1 as a possible D gene (6 bases). Judging by the DNA end, TRBJ2-7 fits better; the J call may be wrong. Germline lookup yields CDR1 MNHEY and CDR2 SVGAGI. The CDR3 loop spans 14 amino acids. Written as DNA, the CDR3 is TGTGCCAGCCAGGACAGCCCCACCCCCAACGAGCAGTACTTC. Translated: CASQDSPTPNEQYF.